This TCR beta chain was obtained from a study of OX40 agonist ivuxolimab in advanced cancers. In the study overall: Patients in the trial were receiving intravenous ivuxolimab every 2 weeks, at doses of 0.01 to 10 mg/kg. Prior anti-PD-1, anti-PD-L1 or anti-CTLA-4 therapy was allowed; less than 45% had some.

Notes on this clone: Its specificity is unknown.

Germline CDR1 MGHRA, CDR2 YSYEKL. The CDR3 sequence is 17 residues long. J was trimmed by 5 bases and V by 1 base; bases with no gene match: 11. Study-level findings and limits: At doses 0.1 to 3.0 mg/kg, CD4+ and CD8+ clones expanded. Some nonresponders also had low normalized T-cell clonal expansion.

Profiling relied on immunoSEQ multiplex PCR, and the TCRdb table lists in-frame clones only, not all of them. The data contain about 37,000 clones, about 88% of them singletons. The TCR comes from an adult with an advanced solid tumor such as melanoma, head and neck, liver or kidney cancer. The sample consisted of CD4+ or CD8+ T cells sorted from blood, taken in a trial of the OX40 agonist ivuxolimab. This chain links TRBV4-1 with TRBJ2-7; 10 nucleotides match TRBD1. CDR3 region: CASSQAINRDRGNEQYF. CDR3 coding DNA: TGCGCCAGCAGCCAAGCGATTAACCGGGACAGGGGTAACGAGCAGTACTTC.